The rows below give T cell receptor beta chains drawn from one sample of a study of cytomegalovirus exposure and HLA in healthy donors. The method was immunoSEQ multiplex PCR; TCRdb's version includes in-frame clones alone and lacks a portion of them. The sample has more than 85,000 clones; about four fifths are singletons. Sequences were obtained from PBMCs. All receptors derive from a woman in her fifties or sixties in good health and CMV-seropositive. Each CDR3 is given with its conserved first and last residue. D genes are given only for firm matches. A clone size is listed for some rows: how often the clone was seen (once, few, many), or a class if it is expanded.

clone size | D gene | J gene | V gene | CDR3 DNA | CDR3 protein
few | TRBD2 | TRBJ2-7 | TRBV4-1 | TGTGCCAGCAGCCAAGTAACTAGCGGGGCCTACGAGCAGTACTTC | CASSQVTSGAYEQYF
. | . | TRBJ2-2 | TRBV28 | TGTGCCAGCAGTTTCCTGCTCACTTTGGCGGGACCGAACACCGGGGAGCTGTTTTTT | CASSFLLTLAGPNTGELFF
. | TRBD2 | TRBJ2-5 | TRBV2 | TGTGCCAGCCACTCGGGGACTAGCGGGAGAGACCAAGAGACCCAGTACTTC | CASHSGTSGRDQETQYF
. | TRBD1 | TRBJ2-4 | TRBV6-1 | TGTGCCAGCAGCAGGGACAGGGAAAAAAACATTCAGTACTTC | CASSRDREKNIQYF
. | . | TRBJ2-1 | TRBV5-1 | TGCGCCAGTACAAATAACAGGCTAAGCAATGAGCAGTTCTTC | CASTNNRLSNEQFF
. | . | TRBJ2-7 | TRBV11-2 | TGTGCCAGCAGCTTAAGGAGGGTCTACGACGAGCAGTACTTC | CASSLRRVYDEQYF
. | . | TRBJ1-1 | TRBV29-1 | TGCAGCGTCGTGAGACAGGCTCGGGCTGAAGCTTTCTTT | CSVVRQARAEAFF
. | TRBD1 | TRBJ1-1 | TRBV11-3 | TGTGCCAGCAGCTTGGACAGGGGAGGTACTGAAGCTTTCTTT | CASSLDRGGTEAFF
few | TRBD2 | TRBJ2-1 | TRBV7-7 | TGTGCTAGCAGTTTACGACCGGGACTAGCGGGAGATGGCGAGCAGTTCTTC | CASSLRPGLAGDGEQFF
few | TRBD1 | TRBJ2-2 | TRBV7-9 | TGTGCCAGCAGCCGACAGGGGGCTCAAACCGGGGAGCTGTTTTTT | CASSRQGAQTGELFF
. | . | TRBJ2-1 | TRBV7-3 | TGTGCCAGCAGCCGGCAAGGGACTTACAGCTCCTACAATGAGCAGTTCTTC | CASSRQGTYSSYNEQFF
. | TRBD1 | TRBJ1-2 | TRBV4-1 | TGCGCCAGCAGCCACGGGGACAGGGAGGTGGATGGCTACACCTTC | CASSHGDREVDGYTF
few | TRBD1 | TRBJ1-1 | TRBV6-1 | TGTGCCAGCAGTGAGGGACAGGGTTTGAAAACTTTCTTT | CASSEGQGLKTFF
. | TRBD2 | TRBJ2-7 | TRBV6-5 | TGTGTTCTCGGGCGGGAGGGCTCCTACGAGCAGTACTTC | CVLGREGSYEQYF
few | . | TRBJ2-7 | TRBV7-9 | TGTTCCAGCAGCTCTTCCTACGAGCAGTACTTC | CSSSSSYEQYF
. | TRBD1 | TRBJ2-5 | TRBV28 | TGTGCCAGCAGGCAACAGGGGCCAGAGACCCAGTACTTC | CASRQQGPETQYF
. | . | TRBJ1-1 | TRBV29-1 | TGCAGCGTTGAAGAATACAGTCTTCCAGAAGCTTTCTTT | CSVEEYSLPEAFF
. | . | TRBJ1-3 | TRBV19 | TGTGCCAGCTCATTTACCCTGGGCGGAAACACCATATATTTT | CASSFTLGGNTIYF
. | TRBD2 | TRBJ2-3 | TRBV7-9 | TGTGCCAGCAGCCCGGGACTAGCCTTCACAGATACGCAGTATTTT | CASSPGLAFTDTQYF
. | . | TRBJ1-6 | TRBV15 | TGTGCCACCAGCAGAGATCATGTGTCACCCCTCCACTTT | CATSRDHVSPLHF
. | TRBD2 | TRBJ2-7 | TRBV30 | TGTGCCTGGAGTATCGACGCGGGAGGGTACGAGCAGTACTTC | CAWSIDAGGYEQYF
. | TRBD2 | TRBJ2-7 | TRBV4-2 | TGTGCCAGCAGCCAGGGAATTAGCGGGCCCTACGAGCAGTACTTC | CASSQGISGPYEQYF
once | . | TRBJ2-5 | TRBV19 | TGTGCCAGTAGTGGGCAGCGAGGGGAGACCCAGTACTTC | CASSGQRGETQYF
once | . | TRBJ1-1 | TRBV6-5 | TGTGCCAGCAGTGGGGGCAGAGGAACTGAAGCTTTCTTT | CASSGGRGTEAFF
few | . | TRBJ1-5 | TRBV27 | TGTGCCAGCAGTTGGGGGGGGAATCAGCCCCAGCATTTT | CASSWGGNQPQHF
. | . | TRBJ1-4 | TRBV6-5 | TGTGCCAGCAGTGGAGGAATGACGGATTATGAAAAACTGTTTTTT | CASSGGMTDYEKLFF
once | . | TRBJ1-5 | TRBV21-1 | TGTGCCAGCAGCGGCCGGGGTCACAATCAGCCCCAGCATTTT | CASSGRGHNQPQHF
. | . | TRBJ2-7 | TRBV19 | TGTGCCAGTAAGGACTTCGGGGAGCAGTACTTC | CASKDFGEQYF
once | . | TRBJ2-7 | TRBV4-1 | TGCGCCAGCAGCCAGAGCCCCCCACCCCTCGCAGGGGTCGAGCAGTACTTC | CASSQSPPPLAGVEQYF
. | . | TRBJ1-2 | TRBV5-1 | TGCGCCAGCAGCTTCGAAGGAGCTAACTATGGCTACACCTTC | CASSFEGANYGYTF
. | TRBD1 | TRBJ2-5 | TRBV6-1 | TGTGCCAGCATAGCGACAGGGGGCGCTTTGGGGACCCAGTACTTC | CASIATGGALGTQYF
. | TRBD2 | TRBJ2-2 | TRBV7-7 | TGTGCCAGCAGCTTAGCGGCCTACCCGGGAGGGGAGACCGGGGAGCTGTTTTTT | CASSLAAYPGGETGELFF
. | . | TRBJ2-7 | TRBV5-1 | TGCGCCAGCAGCTTGGTGCCAGGATCCTACGAGCAGTACTTC | CASSLVPGSYEQYF
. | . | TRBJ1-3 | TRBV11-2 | TGTGCCAGCAGCTTAGGCCTGGGGGCGGCTGGAAACACCATATATTTT | CASSLGLGAAGNTIYF
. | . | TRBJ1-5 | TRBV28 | TGTGCCAGCAGTTTACGGCGGTTCCGGGATATGGGCAGCAATCAGCCCCAGCATTTT | CASSLRRFRDMGSNQPQHF
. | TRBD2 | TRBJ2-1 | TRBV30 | TGTGCCTGGCCTGGTCCAGCGGGAGCCAACAATGAGCAGTTCTTC | CAWPGPAGANNEQFF
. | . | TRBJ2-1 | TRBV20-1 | TGCAGTGCTAGTAATGCGAATGAGCAGTTCTTC | CSASNANEQFF
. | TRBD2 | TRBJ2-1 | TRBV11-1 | TGTGCCAGCAGCCTGACTAGCGGATACAATGAGCAGTTCTTC | CASSLTSGYNEQFF
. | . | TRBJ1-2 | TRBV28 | TGTGCCAGCAGTTTACAGGGGAATGGCTACACCTTC | CASSLQGNGYTF
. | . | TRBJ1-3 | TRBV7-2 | TGTGCCAGCAGCTTATGGGGTCGGGGGTATTCCTCTGGAAACACCATATATTTT | CASSLWGRGYSSGNTIYF
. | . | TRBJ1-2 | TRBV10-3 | TGTGCCATCAGTGCTAGGACAGAGGCCTATGGCTACACCTTC | CAISARTEAYGYTF